A selection of T cell receptor beta chains follows, all from one sample in a study of blood T cells in healthy people across ages. TCRdb re-analysed the 5' RACE reads in MiXCR, keeping a single row per CDR3 protein. The sample has 700,000 to 850,000 distinct CDR3 sequences; 40% to 65% are singletons. Sequencing was performed on blood. These TCRs come from an older man in good health. CDR3s leave out the opening cysteine and the closing phenylalanine or tryptophan. The D gene is left open where the match is weak.

J	D	V	CDR3
NA	TRBD1	TRBV7-8	ASSPAPDRVHEQY
TRBJ2-5	TRBD1	TRBV29-1	SAGTGGWNEQY
TRBJ2-1	NA	TRBV29-1	SVETDSYEQF
TRBJ1-6	TRBD1	TRBV18	ASSLGTAINSPLH
TRBJ2-3	TRBD2	TRBV7-9	ASSLQTSGIGYAY
TRBJ2-6	NA	TRBV15	ATSSRLGAGANVLT
TRBJ2-7	NA	TRBV3-1	ASSRPVMGTYEQY
TRBJ2-1	NA	TRBV20-1	SARDPSGGSSYEQF
TRBJ2-1	NA	TRBV30	AWTSGNEQF
TRBJ2-5	TRBD1	TRBV6-1	ASSARTGGETQY
TRBJ2-3	TRBD2	TRBV20-1	SAQPRGQREFTDTQY
TRBJ2-5	NA	TRBV9	ASSVAAGGDEQY
TRBJ2-2	NA	TRBV29-1	SVEGNTGELF
NA	NA	TRBV7-6	ASSLDLSGGSSYNEQY
TRBJ2-5	TRBD2	TRBV7-2	ASSRRGDYQETQY
TRBJ2-1	TRBD2	TRBV5-5	ASSLAVGLAGVRTYNEQF
TRBJ1-2	TRBD1	TRBV5-1	ASSPGQGNYGYT
TRBJ2-7	TRBD1	TRBV5-1	ASRDRGDEQY
TRBJ2-6	NA	TRBV5-1	ASINEGANVLT
TRBJ2-7	TRBD2	TRBV6-2/TRBV6-3	ASSPLAGEPYEQY
NA	NA	TRBV7-3	ASSLGGPPYNEQY
TRBJ1-2	NA	TRBV6-2/TRBV6-3	ASSLTVLYGYT
TRBJ1-2	NA	TRBV5-1	ASSFRQEGGYT
TRBJ2-1	TRBD2	TRBV7-2	ASSPHGGAGEQF
TRBJ2-7	TRBD1	TRBV20-1	SAATGGWSYEQY
TRBJ1-3	TRBD1	TRBV9	ASSFGRGDFGNTIY
TRBJ2-3	NA	TRBV27	ASSLSTDRYAY
TRBJ2-3	NA	TRBV5-1	ASSLSSGLLTDTQY
TRBJ1-5	TRBD1	TRBV24-1	ATSEPGGSGQPQH
TRBJ1-6	NA	TRBV12-3/TRBV12-4	ATSKEGSNSPLH
TRBJ2-4	NA	TRBV7-9	ASSTRESWGQY
TRBJ2-5	NA	TRBV29-1	SVVGRSGQETQY
TRBJ2-7	TRBD1	TRBV29-1	SVGTGGSLYEQY
TRBJ2-7	NA	TRBV12-3/TRBV12-4	ASRPPGTGIYEQY
TRBJ1-3	NA	TRBV9	ASSEDSYSGNTIY
TRBJ2-3	NA	TRBV29-1	SVARGAGVVY
TRBJ2-1	TRBD1	TRBV11-2	ASSPGQRHYNEQF
TRBJ1-5	TRBD1	TRBV27	ASSPDLGTGIGGNQPQH
TRBJ1-6	NA	TRBV27	ASRNRANSPLH
TRBJ2-7	TRBD2	TRBV15	ATSREPKAGGSYEQY
TRBJ2-3	NA	TRBV5-1	ASSLISDRYAY
TRBJ1-1	NA	TRBV5-1	ASREPGDTEAF
TRBJ2-5	NA	TRBV12-3/TRBV12-4	ASSFELPYVQY
TRBJ2-3	NA	TRBV27	ASSRDAGGTDTQY
TRBJ1-2	NA	TRBV29-1	SVVGGQNSNYGYT
TRBJ2-5	TRBD2	TRBV28	ASSLSSGPQETQY
TRBJ2-7	NA	TRBV5-1	ASSMAGRGEQY
TRBJ2-1	TRBD1	TRBV24-1	ATSDSDRGSHNEQF
TRBJ2-1	TRBD2	TRBV18	ASALPIDRVYFGLAGEQF
TRBJ2-5	NA	TRBV9	ASSSGGPGKETQY
TRBJ1-1	NA	TRBV20-1	SASRTSGRGNEDWTEAF